These T cell receptor beta chains were read from a single sample in a study of T cells after yellow fever vaccination. TCRdb re-analysed the 5' RACE reads in MiXCR, keeping a single row per CDR3 protein. The sample shows some 32,000 distinct CDR3 sequences, about 4.6% of them seen only once. This sample comprised CD8+ T cells sorted from PBMCs, obtained 5 days after the yellow fever booster vaccination. The receptors here all came from a man aged 25-40 years who received the YFV17D yellow fever vaccine. Both conserved end residues are part of each CDR3. D genes are given only for firm matches. Expanded clones are given a class, and other clones once, few, many or no size at all.

>TRBJ2-3|TRBD2|-|TRBV2
TGTGCCTGCAGTTTTTCGCTAGCGGGGGAATCAAGCACAGATACGCAGTATTTT
CACSFSLAGESSTDTQYF
>TRBJ2-5|-|many|TRBV29-1
TGCAGCGCCCTAGGGCCGGAAGAGACCCAGTACTTC
CSALGPEETQYF
>TRBJ2-2|TRBD2|many|TRBV6-2/TRBV6-3
TGTGCCAGCAGCCACGGGACTAGCATCGTTGGGGAGCTGTTTTTT
CASSHGTSIVGELFF
>TRBJ2-4|-|many|TRBV6-1
TGTGCCAGCAGCCCTTCCTTAGCCAAAAACATTCAGTACTTC
CASSPSLAKNIQYF
>TRBJ2-7|-|many|TRBV7-2
TGTGCCAGCAGCTACGGCCAGGAGCAGTACTTC
CASSYGQEQYF
>TRBJ2-2|-|many|TRBV12-3/TRBV12-4
TGTGCCAGCACCCATCAGGGAACCGGGGAGCTGTTTTTT
CASTHQGTGELFF
>TRBJ2-1|-|-|TRBV12-3/TRBV12-4
TGTGCCAGCTGTCCCCAAGGGAGTGCAGGGGGGACCTACAATGAGCAGTTCTTC
CASCPQGSAGGTYNEQFF
>TRBJ2-2|-|many|TRBV7-9
TGTGCCAGCAGCTTAGCTCCCTCCAGCGGCGACACCGGGGAGCTGTTTTTT
CASSLAPSSGDTGELFF
>TRBJ1-5|-|many|TRBV20-1
TGCAGTGCTAGAGATGAGAGACTGGGGCCCCAGCATTTT
CSARDERLGPQHF
>TRBJ2-5|-|many|TRBV5-6
TGTGCCAGCAGCTCCACCGGGACGGGAGAGACCCAGTACTTC
CASSSTGTGETQYF
>TRBJ1-1|-|many|TRBV18
TGTGCCACCGGGGAGAACACTGAAGCTTTCTTT
CATGENTEAFF
>TRBJ2-3|-|-|TRBV27
TGTGCCAGCAGTTTTTATAAGGACGATACAGATACGCAGTATTTT
CASSFYKDDTDTQYF
>TRBJ2-7|-|many|TRBV3-1
TGTGCCAGCAGCTTTGCCACAGGTTTCTACGAGCAGTACTTC
CASSFATGFYEQYF
>TRBJ2-3|TRBD1|many|TRBV3-1
TGTGCCAGCAGCCCTACAGGGGACACAGATACGCAGTATTTT
CASSPTGDTDTQYF
>TRBJ1-6|-|many|TRBV7-2
TGTGCCAGCAGCTTCGGTTATAATTCACCCCTCCACTTT
CASSFGYNSPLHF
>TRBJ2-5|TRBD1|many|TRBV7-9
TGTGCCAGCAGCTCGGACAGGGGGCTCGAGACCCAGTACTTC
CASSSDRGLETQYF
>TRBJ2-1|TRBD2|many|TRBV15
TGTGCCACCAGCAGAGATGGGGGACTAGGCTACAATGAGCAGTTCTTC
CATSRDGGLGYNEQFF
>TRBJ2-7|TRBD2|many|TRBV7-2
TGTGCCAGCAGCTTAAATAGACTAGCGGTAAACTCCTACGAGCAGTACTTC
CASSLNRLAVNSYEQYF
>TRBJ2-7|TRBD1|many|TRBV10-2
TGCGCCAGCAGTCTGGGACAGAATCCCTACGAGCAGTACTTC
CASSLGQNPYEQYF
>TRBJ2-7|TRBD1|many|TRBV5-5
TGTGCCAGCAGCTTGCATGGGACAGGGGTCTACGAGCAGTACTTC
CASSLHGTGVYEQYF
>TRBJ2-7|-|many|TRBV5-5
TGTGCCAGCAGCTTGAGGGACCCAGTGGACGAGCAGTACTTC
CASSLRDPVDEQYF
>TRBJ1-2|-|many|TRBV20-1
TGCAGTGCTAGAGATAGGTCAGAGGACTATGGCTACACCTTC
CSARDRSEDYGYTF
>TRBJ2-7|TRBD1|many|TRBV25-1
TGTGCCAGCAGTCCAGGGGGCTCGGACGAGCAGTACTTC
CASSPGGSDEQYF
>TRBJ1-1|-|many|TRBV12-3/TRBV12-4
TGTGCCAGCAGTCCCGGGGGGGCTGAAGCTTTCTTT
CASSPGGAEAFF
>TRBJ1-1|-|many|TRBV6-1
TGTGCCAGCAGTGATGGGAATGAAGCTTTCTTT
CASSDGNEAFF
>TRBJ1-1|-|many|TRBV7-9
TGTGCCAGCAGCGCGGGAGTTCGGCCTTTCTTT
CASSAGVRPFF
>TRBJ1-2|-|many|TRBV6-5
TGTGCCAGCGGAATTAGGGGGACGGAGGATGGCTACACCTTC
CASGIRGTEDGYTF
>TRBJ2-3|-|many|TRBV5-1
TGCGCCAGCAGCTCGAGCCCAGATACGCAGTATTTT
CASSSSPDTQYF
>TRBJ1-3|-|many|TRBV7-6
TGTGCCAGCAGCTCCAGTTGGGACACCATATATTTT
CASSSSWDTIYF
>TRBJ2-1|-|many|TRBV11-2
TGTGCCAGCAGCTTAAGGCGGGAAGACTACAATGAGCAGTTCTTC
CASSLRREDYNEQFF
>TRBJ1-1|-|-|TRBV18
TGTGCCAGCTCAGAGTTTGGGTACACTGAAGCTTTCTTT
CASSEFGYTEAFF
>TRBJ1-2|TRBD1|many|TRBV2
TGTGCCAGCAGACCCGGGACAGCTTCCCTCTATGGCTACACCTTC
CASRPGTASLYGYTF
>TRBJ2-3|TRBD2|many|TRBV7-2
TGTGCCAGCAGCCCCGCGGGAGGGCCCACAGATACGCAGTATTTT
CASSPAGGPTDTQYF
>TRBJ2-2|TRBD2|many|TRBV9
TGTGCCAGCAGCGATGGACAGGGAGGACTAGCGGTAACCGGGGAGCTGTTTTTT
CASSDGQGGLAVTGELFF
>TRBJ2-1|-|few|TRBV3-1
TGTGCCAGCAGCCTGAGACCTACCCGCACCTACAATGAGCAGTTCTTC
CASSLRPTRTYNEQFF
>TRBJ2-1|TRBD2|many|TRBV7-9
TGTGCCAGCAGCCACCATCTAGCGGGAGTCCACAATGAGCAGTTCTTC
CASSHHLAGVHNEQFF
>TRBJ1-4|-|many|TRBV7-9
TGTGCCAGCACCCCTAATGAAAAACTGTTTTTT
CASTPNEKLFF
>TRBJ2-1|TRBD1|few|TRBV12-3/TRBV12-4
TGTGCCAGCAGTTTTTGGACAGGGGGCCCAAGCTCCTACAATGAGCAGTTCTTC
CASSFWTGGPSSYNEQFF
>TRBJ2-7|-|medium-sized|TRBV5-1
TGCGCCAGCAGCCTCTTGGAGGCTCCTTACGAGCAGTACTTC
CASSLLEAPYEQYF
>TRBJ2-4|-|many|TRBV11-2
TGTGCCAGCAGCTTAGACGGCCTAGGCCTAGCCAAAAACATTCAGTACTTC
CASSLDGLGLAKNIQYF
>TRBJ2-4|-|many|TRBV20-1
TGCAGTGAGGAGGCTATCGGAGCCAAAAACATTCAGTACTTC
CSEEAIGAKNIQYF
>TRBJ2-7|-|many|TRBV12-3/TRBV12-4
TGTGCCAGCAGCCACATCTCGTCCGTGGGGGAGCAGTACTTC
CASSHISSVGEQYF
>TRBJ2-3|-|many|TRBV4-3
TGCGCCAGCAGCCGGGGCGATACGCAGTATTTT
CASSRGDTQYF
>TRBJ2-7|-|many|TRBV5-4
TGTGCCAGCAGCTTGGTCCCGGGACACGAGCAGTACTTC
CASSLVPGHEQYF
>TRBJ2-7|-|many|TRBV10-2
TGCGCCACCGGGCTCTCCTACGAGCAGTACTTC
CATGLSYEQYF
>TRBJ2-1|TRBD2|many|TRBV7-2
TGTGCCAGCAGCTTACGGCCCAGCGGGAGTTTGAATGAGCAGTTCTTC
CASSLRPSGSLNEQFF
>TRBJ2-7|-|few|TRBV9
TGTGCCAGCAGCGCTCAAGGGGGATTAGAGACCTACGAGCAGTACTTC
CASSAQGGLETYEQYF
>TRBJ2-1|-|many|TRBV20-1
TGCAGTGCTAGAGACGAACGAGCCTACAATGAGCAGTTCTTC
CSARDERAYNEQFF
>TRBJ2-7|TRBD2|many|TRBV9
TGTGCCAGCAGCTCGGGACTAGCCACGAGGGAGCAGTACTTC
CASSSGLATREQYF